Described below is a single TCR beta chain sequence and its context. No antigen is known for it. Per-nucleotide qualities are absent, and no much larger clonotype sits a single base away. The ViraFEST assay stimulated PBMC with viral peptide pools and then used TCR sequencing to identify antigen-specific CD4+ T cell clonotypes by expansion. After 10 to 11 days of culture, CD4+ T cells were isolated with the EasySep CD4+ T cell isolation kit. PCR-confirmed SARS-CoV-2 infection had occurred in convalescent patients between March and December 2020, before the Alpha, Beta and Delta variants emerged in the United States. Over 1.5 million PBMC per well were cultured with approximately 10 ug/ml peptides in IMDM containing 5% human AB serum, around 10 IU/ml IL-2 and gentamicin. On days 3 and 7, half of the culture medium was replaced with fresh IL-2-containing medium. Each peptide stimulation condition was cultured in triplicate wells unless otherwise noted. PBMC were separated from whole blood using Ficoll-Paque Plus gradient centrifugation and were then either cryopreserved at -140C or used fresh. The spike proteins of SARS-CoV-2 and of the common cold coronaviruses HCoV-NL63, HCoV-OC43 and HCoV-229E were spanned by overlapping peptide pools. The QIAamp micro DNA kit was used to extract genomic DNA from the cultured CD4+ T cells.

The data are from a study of vaccination effects on CD4 cells after COVID-19 (dated by TCRdb to between 2021 and 2024). Describing the broader study: Each participant received two doses of an mRNA SARS-CoV-2 vaccine, either BNT162b2 or mRNA-1273. Pre-vaccine samples from two convalescent patients were drawn 16 days and one week before the first dose, 142 and 148 days after COVID-19 diagnosis. In both COVID-19 convalescent patients and infection-naive vaccine recipients, the study compared SARS-CoV-2 spike-specific CD4+ TCR repertoires from before mRNA vaccination with those from after it. A total of more than 8 COVID-19 convalescent patients and a handful of SARS-CoV-2-naive healthy vaccine recipients were included in the full study. Cultures from other donors in the study were sequenced using the Oncomine TCR Beta short-read assay on an Illumina iSeq 100. The paper's findings and limits, for the study overall: At late post-vaccination timepoints, both infection-induced and vaccine-induced clones showed marked clonal contraction, consistent with waning T cell responses. The study was limited by a small number of convalescent patients, and early post-infection timepoints were lacking. In convalescent patients, the post-vaccine spike-reactive repertoire consisted mainly of new vaccine-induced clones, largely distinct from infection-induced clones.

The library came from the immunoSEQ multiplex PCR assay. TCR beta CDR3 sequencing was performed on DNA from the cultured, isolated CD4+ T cells. As for the original processing: Non-productive TCR sequences were removed and reads were trimmed to the CDR3 region, keeping CDR3s of at least 7 amino acids. The MANAFEST web app was used to identify antigen-specific clonotypes by comparing expansion in peptide wells with expansion in reference cultures. For clones to be considered positive, expansion at FDR<0.05 versus reference and all other wells, an odds ratio above 5, and a frequency above 0.1% in two replicate wells were required. Cross-reactive clonotypes were defined as significantly expanded in SARS-CoV-2 spike wells and in at least one common cold coronavirus spike condition. CDR3 similarity was assessed by Levenshtein distance with the stringdist R package, and unrooted trees were built with ape in R 3.6.1. TCRdb stores this immuneACCESS table with in-frame sequences only. Part of the clones is absent; in the studies checked, under half of the shortfall reflects unresolved V genes, and no reason is known for the rest. V and J calls and clone size are given by that table; D and trimming were obtained from the DNA. Here the sample has more than 15,000 clones; about 74% occur a single time. Around 16% of the sample lies in the top ten.

The clonotype originates from a human donor who had a prior SARS-CoV-2 infection. Here the sequenced sample was CD4+ T cells from PBMCs cultured with SARS-CoV-2 spike peptides, taken before COVID-19 vaccination. In light of the paper, this sample's cell subset or site label describes: SARS-CoV-2 spike overlapping peptide pool stimulation.

The bases read TGTGCCACCTCAGGGGTCGGTGATATTGAGCAGTTCTTC. The encoded protein is CATSGVGDIEQFF. Recombination connected TRBV2 to TRBJ2-1, and the D gene may be TRBD1, 6 bases matching. There are 13 amino acids in the CDR3, from cysteine to phenylalanine inclusive. The kept DNA is CDR3 alone, 39 bases in frame from the first base. Trimming takes 10 bases from V and 9 bases from J, and the germline ends sit 19 bases apart. The germline V gene gives CDR1 as SNHLY and CDR2 as FYNNEI.